Presented here are 25 T cell receptor beta chains from one specimen sequenced in a study of blood T cell repertoires in COVID-19. The method was immunoSEQ multiplex PCR; TCRdb's version includes in-frame clones alone and lacks a portion of them. Found here are 270,000 or so clones, 85% of them singletons; the top ten hold about an eighth. Material for sequencing was peripheral blood. The receptors shown here come from a human donor in a cohort sampled during active COVID-19.

The gene calls are TRBV28 and TRBJ1-2; D is undetermined. Per germline, CDR1 MDHEN and CDR2 SYDVKM. The CDR3 is 13 amino acids. The V end lost 5 bases, the J end lost 3 bases, and 10 bases lay between the germline ends. CDR3 protein: CASSRLSDYGYTF. The CDR3 DNA sequence: TGTGCCAGCAGTCGACTCTCGGACTATGGCTACACCTTC.

The J gene is TRBJ2-2, the V gene TRBV7-2; the D is unclear. Germline lookup yields CDR1 SGHTA and CDR2 FQGNSA. The CDR3 spans 14 residues. V dropped 0 bases and J dropped 5 bases, with 7 bases sitting between them. The CDR3 sequence: CASSLASQTGELFF. The CDR3 bases are TGTGCCAGCAGCTTAGCTAGCCAAACCGGGGAGCTGTTTTTT.

The genes are TRBV6-5 and TRBJ1-5; weak D call: TRBD1 (6 bases). Germline V gives CDR1 MNHEY, CDR2 SVGAGI. CDR3 size: 14 residues. The V end lost 5 bases, the J end lost 2 bases, and 10 bases lay between the germline ends. CDR3 nucleotide sequence: TGTGCCAGCAGTAGGGGGTACGGCAATCAGCCCCAGCATTTT. Its translation: CASSRGYGNQPQHF.

This clone was observed a handful of times. V is TRBV6-5 and J is TRBJ1-1; no clear D gene. The CDR3 loop spans 13 amino acids. Germline V gene sequence: CDR1 MNHEY, CDR2 SVGAGI. Trimming cost V 6 bases and J 4 bases, with 12 bases left between them. This CDR3 reads CASSTEIATEAFF. CDR3 coding DNA: TGTGCCAGCAGCACCGAGATAGCCACTGAAGCTTTCTTT.

The gene calls are TRBV19 and TRBJ2-7; 8 bases are shared with TRBD2. Unmatched junction bases numbered 3, after V lost 3 bases and J lost 2 bases. Germline CDR1 LNHDA, CDR2 SQIVND (reference sequence). This CDR3 is 14 amino acids long. Written as DNA, the CDR3 is TGTGCCAGTAGTATTCGGGAGGGCCCCTACGAGCAGTACTTC. It codes for CASSIREGPYEQYF.

The chain uses TRBV12-3 or TRBV12-4 and TRBJ2-7; tentative D call: TRBD1 (5 bases). Trimming removed 7 bases from V and 3 bases from J, with 13 bases in between. CDR3 length: 13 residues. The DNA for the CDR3 is TGTGCCAGCACTTTCGACAGCGACTACGAGCAGTACTTC. Encoded protein: CASTFDSDYEQYF.

This chain connects TRBV2 to TRBJ1-5; D not resolved. Looked up from germline, CDR1 is SNHLY and CDR2 is FYNNEI. The CDR3 loop spans 15 amino acids. The ends were cut back, 2 bases at V and 1 base at J, with 9 bases in the middle. CDR3 amino acids: CASSERRGSNQPQHF. CDR3 in DNA: TGTGCCAGCAGTGAAAGGCGCGGAAGCAATCAGCCCCAGCATTTT.

This clone occurred a few times. V is TRBV4-2 and J is TRBJ2-1, with TRBD1 matching over 8 bases. Germline V gene sequence: CDR1 LGHNA, CDR2 YNFKEQ. The CDR3 has 14 amino acids. Trimming cost V 6 bases and J 11 bases; bases outside gene matches: 12. The CDR3 protein is CASRGQGRSGQQFF. CDR3 nucleotides: TGTGCCAGCAGAGGACAGGGACGGAGCGGCCAGCAGTTCTTC.

The V and J genes are TRBV6-5 and TRBJ2-6; possibly TRBD2 for D (6 bases). Germline values: CDR1 MNHEY, CDR2 SVGAGI. This CDR3 is built from 15 residues. Trimming stripped 5 bases from V and 2 bases from J, with 10 bases between. The CDR3 protein is CASSRGEAGANVLTF. For the CDR3, the DNA is TGTGCCAGCAGTAGAGGGGAGGCTGGGGCCAACGTCCTGACTTTC.

The chain couples TRBV6-6 to TRBJ2-3, with D possibly being TRBD1 (6 bases). The CDR3 extends over 13 amino acids. V lost 6 bases and J 1 base, leaving 8 bases between the germline ends. CDR1 and CDR2 (germline): MNHNY, SVGAGI (reference sequence). The CDR3 region is CASRPGGTDTQYF. CDR3 DNA: TGTGCCAGCAGGCCAGGGGGCACAGATACGCAGTATTTT.

CDR3: CASSPIRLAGGYTDTQYF. The CDR3 region has the DNA TGTGCCAGCTCACCGATCCGACTAGCGGGAGGGTACACAGATACGCAGTATTTT. The chain is built from TRBV18 and TRBJ2-3; TRBD2 matches at 14 bases. Germline CDR1 and CDR2: KGHSH and LQKENI. Trimming cost V 3 bases and J 2 bases; bases outside gene matches: 7. The CDR3 is 18 amino acids.

J is TRBJ2-1 and V is TRBV3-1 (or the pseudogene TRBV3-2), with D possibly TRBD2 on 6 matching bases. The CDR3 has 11 residues. Trimming removed 0 bases from V and 16 bases from J, with 10 bases in between. CDR1 and CDR2 from the germline V gene are LGHDT and YNNKEL (reference sequence). CDR3 bases: TGTGCCAGCAGCCAAGAGACTAGTCACTTCTTC. Its protein product is CASSQETSHFF.

V gene TRBV6-2 or TRBV6-3 combines with J gene TRBJ2-1; TRBD2 matches at 8 bases. This CDR3 contains 15 residues. Trimming removed 4 bases from V and 8 bases from J; junction bases left unmatched: 10. Germline V gene data show CDR1 as MNHEY and CDR2 as SVGEGT. For the CDR3, the DNA is TGTGCCAGCAGTTCTGGATCGGGAGGGACCTATGAGCAGTTCTTC. Residues: CASSSGSGGTYEQFF.

This chain uses TRBV28 with TRBJ1-1; TRBD1 might be the D (6 bases). Deletions cut 6 bases from V and 7 bases from J, with 21 bases between. This CDR3 contains 15 residues. From germline, CDR1 is MDHEN and CDR2 SYDVKM. CDR3 DNA sequence: TGTGCCAGCAGCCCCCTCCAGGGGTTCGCCGGTGAAGCTTTCTTT. This gives the protein CASSPLQGFAGEAFF. The variable domain in full, completed from reference TRBV28 and TRBJ1-1, reads DVKVTQSSRYLVKRTGEKVFLECVQDMDHENMFWYRQDPGLGLRLIYFSYDVKMKEKGDIPEGYSVSREKKERFSLILESASTNQTSMYLCASSPLQGFAGEAFFGQGTRLTVV.

This sequence joins TRBV7-2 and TRBJ2-7; 8 bases are shared with TRBD1. The CDR3 covers 15 residues. Germline CDR1 and CDR2: SGHTA and FQGNSA. Germline trimming cut 4 bases from V and 3 bases from J; bases unmatched to any gene: 8. CDR3 in DNA: TGTGCCAGCAGCTCCCGACAGGGGCCCTTCTACGAGCAGTACTTC. Translating gives CASSSRQGPFYEQYF.

This clone was seen once. The V gene is TRBV30, the J gene TRBJ2-4; tentatively, D is TRBD2 (6 bases). The CDR3 contains 17 residues. V was trimmed by 3 bases and J by 1 base, leaving 19 bases between them. In germline, CDR1 is GTSNPN, CDR2 SVGIG (reference sequence). Here the CDR3 reads CAWRTFGGTGAKNIQYF. DNA of the CDR3: TGTGCCTGGAGGACTTTCGGAGGGACGGGTGCCAAAAACATTCAGTACTTC.

The chain combines TRBV18 with TRBJ2-2; D not resolved. This CDR3 contains 14 residues. V was shortened by 2 bases and J by 6 bases, with 10 bases between the two germline ends. Germline V gene lookup returns CDR1 KGHSH and CDR2 LQKENI. CDR3 loop: CASSPKRSPGELFF. CDR3 bases: TGTGCCAGCTCACCAAAACGGAGCCCCGGGGAGCTGTTTTTT.

V gene TRBV18 combines with J gene TRBJ1-1; weak D call: TRBD1 (5 bases). V lost 6 bases to trimming and J lost 5 bases, with 16 bases between them. There are 14 residues in the CDR3. Looked up from germline, CDR1 is KGHSH and CDR2 is LQKENI. As DNA, the CDR3 is TGTGCCAGCTCTCAAGCCGTAGGGGTTACTGAAGCTTTCTTT. Its protein product is CASSQAVGVTEAFF.

V is TRBV4-3 and J is TRBJ2-6; 9 bases are shared with TRBD1. The germline gives CDR1 LGHNA, CDR2 YSLEER. With V trimmed by 8 bases and J by 0 bases, 8 bases remained unmatched. This CDR3 is built from 17 residues. CDR3 nucleotides: TGCGCCAGCTCCCAGGGGACAGGGATCTCTGGGGCCAACGTCCTGACTTTC. Its translation is CASSQGTGISGANVLTF.

The rearrangement uses TRBV5-1 and TRBJ2-7, with D tentatively TRBD2 (5 bases). Deletions cut 0 bases from V and 4 bases from J, with 8 bases between. There are 13 residues in the CDR3. CDR1 and CDR2 (germline): SGHRS, YFSETQ. The CDR3 sequence: CASSLVGDYEQYF. CDR3 DNA sequence: TGCGCCAGCAGCTTGGTGGGAGATTACGAGCAGTACTTC.

The CDR3 reads CASRQSAEETQYF. CDR3 nucleotides: TGTGCCAGTAGACAATCCGCAGAAGAGACCCAGTACTTC. The gene calls are TRBV19 and TRBJ2-5; no clear D. With 6 bases removed from V and 3 bases from J, the gap between germline ends came to 11 bases. The CDR3 totals 13 residues. Germline CDR1 and CDR2: LNHDA and SQIVND (reference sequence).

The V and J genes are TRBV7-2 and TRBJ2-4, with TRBD1 identical over 8 bases. V shed 1 base, J shed 14 bases, and the junction held 10 bases outside the gene matches. The V gene's germline CDR1 is SGHTA and CDR2 FQGNSA. The CDR3 runs to 14 residues. Here the CDR3 DNA reads TGTGCCAGCAGCTTAGATGTGGGACAGGCGCCTGAGTACTTC. It is translated as CASSLDVGQAPEYF. Full variable domain (missing parts from reference TRBV7-2 and TRBJ2-4): GAGVSQSPSNKVTEKGKDVELRCDPISGHTALYWYRQSLGQGLEFLIYFQGNSAPDKSGLPSDRFSAERTGGSVSTLTIQRTQQEDSAVYLCASSLDVGQAPEYFGAGTRLSVL.

CDR3: CASRAGGIDTGELFF. CDR3 bases: TGTGCCAGCAGAGCGGGAGGGATCGACACCGGGGAGCTGTTTTTT. The rearrangement uses TRBV19 and TRBJ2-2; 10 bases line up with TRBD2. CDR3 length equals 15 residues. CDR1 and CDR2 (germline): LNHDA, SQIVND (reference sequence). V lost 9 bases to trimming and J lost 3 bases; unmatched junction nucleotides: 7.

The chain links TRBV29-1 to TRBJ1-1, with 7 bases identical to TRBD1. The CDR3 is 13 residues long. From germline, CDR1 is SQVTM and CDR2 ANQGSEA. The trim removed 6 bases at V and 6 bases at J, leaving 10 bases unmatched. The CDR3 sequence: CSVGAGTVSEAFF. DNA for the CDR3: TGCAGCGTCGGCGCCGGGACAGTTTCTGAAGCTTTCTTT.

The chain has TRBV5-4 and TRBJ2-2, with 8 bases that match TRBD2. Germline trimming cut 4 bases from V and 4 bases from J; bases unmatched to any gene: 9. Germline-derived CDR1 and CDR2 are SGHNT and YYREEE (reference sequence). This CDR3 comprises 16 residues. CDR3 in amino acids: CASSTGGGTATGELFF. DNA of the CDR3: TGTGCCAGCAGCACCGGGGGGGGAACGGCCACCGGGGAGCTGTTTTTT.